This T cell receptor beta chain is from a study of shared clonotypes between healthy human individuals. Germline-derived CDR1 and CDR2 are MNHEY and SMNVEV (reference sequence). J was trimmed by 2 bases and V by 2 bases; bases with no gene match: 12. The CDR3 spans 17 residues. CD8 cells regarded as naive lacked CD45RO, were positively chosen for CCR7, and omitted terminally differentiated effector memory CD45RA+ cells. This clone was counted a single time. Clones were read by immunoSEQ multiplex PCR, and TCRdb kept only the in-frame ones, dropping some. The sample lists about 2.1 million clones, 80% to 95% occurring once.

The chain joins TRBV27 to TRBJ2-7, with 7 bases lining up with TRBD1. The source of this sequence is a man between 18 and 29 years old in good health. Some clones in this sample may be carry-over from other donors' samples. The sequenced sample consisted of naive CD8+ T cells from PBMCs. In DNA form, the CDR3 reads TGTGCCAGCAGTTTACCCCTCGACAGGGATCACCCCTACGAGCAGTACTTC. This sequence encodes CASSLPLDRDHPYEQYF.